This TCR beta chain was retrieved from a study of blood T cell repertoires in COVID-19 (dated by TCRdb to about 2020). About the study as a whole: Samples covering the acute and convalescent phases of COVID-19 were provided by collaborators in the United States, Italy and Spain. The repertoires were released in a freely available public database meant as a resource for research on the immune response to SARS-CoV-2. The material from the prospective study consisted of cDNA or gDNA derived from T cells, B-cell-depleted T cells, or PBMCs. Deeply sampled blood TCRbeta repertoires from subjects exposed to, actively infected with, or recovered from COVID-19 were included in the dataset. A de-identified subject ID, COVID-19 status, age in years and sex were almost always included in the sample metadata. The samples were drawn from the first 160 participants of the ongoing ImmuneRACE study and from 1,254 subjects provided by 6 global collaborators. HLA class I and class II types, where available, came from metadata supplied by the sample provider rather than from assay-based typing. Summary of the overall study and its limitations: Clinical and demographic metadata were provided uncurated, with the amount varying by source and participant.

The collaborating institutions used their own protocols to collect whole blood in K2EDTA tubes. Collaborator samples were shipped for TCRbeta analysis as frozen whole blood, isolated PBMCs, or DNA extracted from either sample type. TCRbeta CDR3 regions were amplified from genomic DNA using the immunoSEQ Assay, a bias-controlled multiplex PCR. For the original study's pipeline: Within the assay, amplification of reference gene primers was used to estimate how many nucleated cells each sample contained. Sequence reads were collapsed and filtered to measure the absolute abundance of every unique TCRbeta CDR3 rearrangement. Productive Simpson clonality was computed per sample as the square root of Simpson's diversity index over productive rearrangements. TCRdb re-hosts the immuneACCESS table, in-frame sequences only. Its copies lack some clones; in the studies checked, an unresolved V gene accounts for under half of them, and the cause for the rest is not known. V and J calls and clone size follow that table, whereas D and trimming were derived from the DNA. The sample table contains tens of thousands of clones; only one count was recorded for more than 80% of them. The ten largest clones represent over 2% of the sample.

With respect to this clone: The specificity of this receptor is unknown. Per-base quality was not reported, and no clone a single base away is much larger than it.

Germline trimming: 3 bases from V, 10 bases from J; junction bases outside gene matches: 8. CDR1 is given as SGDLS and CDR2 as YYNGEE, both from the germline V gene. Inclusive of the bounding cysteine and phenylalanine, the CDR3 is 14 residues long. Left in the record is the CDR3 DNA by itself, 42 bases read in frame from the first base. Sequencing input: peripheral blood. The clonotype was recovered from a human donor in a cohort sampled during active COVID-19. This chain is built from TRBV9 and TRBJ1-4; 8 central nucleotides agree with TRBD1. CDR3 protein: CASSAPDRVGKLFF. The bases are TGTGCCAGCAGCGCACCGGACAGGGTTGGAAAACTGTTTTTT. This CDR3, with the reference TRBV9 and TRBJ1-4 proteins standing in past its ends, gives the full variable domain DSGVTQTPKHLITATGQRVTLRCSPRSGDLSVYWYQQSLDQGLQFLIQYYNGEERAKGNILERFSAQQFPDLHSELNLSSLELGDSALYFCASSAPDRVGKLFFGSGTQLSVL.